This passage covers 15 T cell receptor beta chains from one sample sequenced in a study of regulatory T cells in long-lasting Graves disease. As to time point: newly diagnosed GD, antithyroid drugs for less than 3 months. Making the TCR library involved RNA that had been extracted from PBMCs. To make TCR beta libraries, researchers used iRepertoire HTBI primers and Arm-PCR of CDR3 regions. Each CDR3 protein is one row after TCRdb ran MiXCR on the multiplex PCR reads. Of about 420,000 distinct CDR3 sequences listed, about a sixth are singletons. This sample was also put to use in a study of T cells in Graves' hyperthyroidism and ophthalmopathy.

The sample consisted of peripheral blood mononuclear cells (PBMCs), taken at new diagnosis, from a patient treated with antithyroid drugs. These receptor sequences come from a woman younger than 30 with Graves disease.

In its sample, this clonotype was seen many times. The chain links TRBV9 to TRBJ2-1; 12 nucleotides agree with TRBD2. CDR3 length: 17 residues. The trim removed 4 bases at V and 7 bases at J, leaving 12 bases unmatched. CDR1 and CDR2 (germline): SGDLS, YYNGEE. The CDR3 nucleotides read TGTGCCAGCAGCCCCGACCCCCTAGCGGGAGGGTCAAATGAGCAGTTCTTC. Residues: CASSPDPLAGGSNEQFF. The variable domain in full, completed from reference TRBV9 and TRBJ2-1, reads DSGVTQTPKHLITATGQRVTLRCSPRSGDLSVYWYQQSLDQGLQFLIQYYNGEERAKGNILERFSAQQFPDLHSELNLSSLELGDSALYFCASSPDPLAGGSNEQFFGPGTRLTVL.

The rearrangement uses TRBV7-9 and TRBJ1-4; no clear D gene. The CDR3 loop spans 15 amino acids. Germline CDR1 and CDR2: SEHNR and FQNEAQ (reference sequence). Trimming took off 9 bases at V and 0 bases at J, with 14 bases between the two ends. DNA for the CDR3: TGTGCCAGTGGGGTCGGCCAAGCAACTAATGAAAAACTGTTTTTT. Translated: CASGVGQATNEKLFF.

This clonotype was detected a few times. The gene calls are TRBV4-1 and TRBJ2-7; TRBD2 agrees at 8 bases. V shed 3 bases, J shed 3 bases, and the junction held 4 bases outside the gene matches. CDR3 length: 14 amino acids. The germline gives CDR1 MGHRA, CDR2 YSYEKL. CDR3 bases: TGCGCCAGCAGCCAGATAGCGGGGAACTACGAGCAGTACTTC. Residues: CASSQIAGNYEQYF.

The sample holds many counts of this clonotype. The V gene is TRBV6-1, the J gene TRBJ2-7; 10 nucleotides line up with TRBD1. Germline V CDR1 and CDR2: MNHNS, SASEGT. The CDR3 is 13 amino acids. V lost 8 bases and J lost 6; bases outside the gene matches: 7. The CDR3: CASGQGEWVEQYF. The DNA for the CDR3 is TGTGCCAGCGGACAGGGGGAGTGGGTCGAGCAGTACTTC.

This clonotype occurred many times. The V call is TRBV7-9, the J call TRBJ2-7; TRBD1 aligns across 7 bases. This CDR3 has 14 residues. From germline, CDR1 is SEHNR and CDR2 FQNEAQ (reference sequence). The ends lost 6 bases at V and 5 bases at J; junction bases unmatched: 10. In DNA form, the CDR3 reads TGTGCCAGCAGTTCCCCTGGACAGGTCCACGAGCAGTACTTC. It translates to CASSSPGQVHEQYF.

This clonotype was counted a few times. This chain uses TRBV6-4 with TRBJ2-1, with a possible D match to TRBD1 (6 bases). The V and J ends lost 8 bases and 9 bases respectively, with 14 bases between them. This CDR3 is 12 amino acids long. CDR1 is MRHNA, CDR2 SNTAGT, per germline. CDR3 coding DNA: TGTGCCAGCCGCCGACAGGACGGTGAGCAGTTCTTC. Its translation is CASRRQDGEQFF.

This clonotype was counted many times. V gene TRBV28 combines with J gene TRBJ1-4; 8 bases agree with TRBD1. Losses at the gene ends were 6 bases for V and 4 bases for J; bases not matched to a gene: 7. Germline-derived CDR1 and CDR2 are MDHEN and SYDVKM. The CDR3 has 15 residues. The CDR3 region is CASSSRDRSNEKLFF. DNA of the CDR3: TGTGCCAGCAGCTCTCGGGACAGGAGTAATGAAAAACTGTTTTTT.

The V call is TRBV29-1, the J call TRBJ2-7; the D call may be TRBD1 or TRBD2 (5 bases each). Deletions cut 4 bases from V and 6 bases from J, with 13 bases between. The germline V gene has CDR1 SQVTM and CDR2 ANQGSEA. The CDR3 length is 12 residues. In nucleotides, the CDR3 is TGCAGCGTTGTAAGTGGGACGGTCGAGCAGTACTTC. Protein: CSVVSGTVEQYF.

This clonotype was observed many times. The DNA for the CDR3 is TGTGCCAGCAGTTTTGGGCGAGAAGGAGGTTTTAGGACGCAGTATTTT. As protein: CASSFGREGGFRTQYF. The rearrangement uses TRBV6-9 and TRBJ2-3; maybe TRBD2 (5 bases). Deletions cut 4 bases from V and 9 bases from J, with 23 bases between. The CDR3 covers 16 residues. The germline V gene has CDR1 MNHGY and CDR2 SVAAGI.

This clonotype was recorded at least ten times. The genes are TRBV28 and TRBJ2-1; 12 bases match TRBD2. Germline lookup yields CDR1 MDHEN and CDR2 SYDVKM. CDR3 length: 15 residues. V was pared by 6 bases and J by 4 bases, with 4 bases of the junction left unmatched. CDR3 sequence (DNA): TGTGCCAGCAGGCCTAGCGGGAGGGCGTACAATGAGCAGTTCTTC. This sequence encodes CASRPSGRAYNEQFF.

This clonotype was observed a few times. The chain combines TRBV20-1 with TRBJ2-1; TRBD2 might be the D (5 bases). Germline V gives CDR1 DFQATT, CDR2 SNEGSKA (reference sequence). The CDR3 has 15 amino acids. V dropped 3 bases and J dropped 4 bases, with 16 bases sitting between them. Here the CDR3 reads CSASSDYQIYNEQFF. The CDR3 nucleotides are TGCAGTGCTAGCTCAGACTACCAGATATACAATGAGCAGTTCTTC.

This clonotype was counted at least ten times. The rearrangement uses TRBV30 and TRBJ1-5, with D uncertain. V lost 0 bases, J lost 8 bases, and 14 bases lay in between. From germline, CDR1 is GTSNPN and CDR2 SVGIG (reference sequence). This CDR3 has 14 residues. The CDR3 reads CAWSVKDWGKPQHF. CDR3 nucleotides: TGTGCCTGGAGTGTAAAAGATTGGGGAAAGCCCCAGCATTTT. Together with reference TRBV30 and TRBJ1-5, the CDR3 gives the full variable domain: SQTIHQWPATLVQPVGSPLSLECTVEGTSNPNLYWYRQAAGRGLQLLFYSVGIGQISSEVPQNLSASRPQDRQFILSSKKLLLSDSGFYLCAWSVKDWGKPQHFGDGTRLSIL.

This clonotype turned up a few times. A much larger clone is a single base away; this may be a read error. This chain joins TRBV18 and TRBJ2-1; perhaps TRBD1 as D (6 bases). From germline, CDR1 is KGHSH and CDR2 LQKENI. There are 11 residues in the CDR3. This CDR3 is CASSPPGEQLF. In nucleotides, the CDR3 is TGTGCCAGCTCACCCCCAGGGGAGCAGCTCTTC.

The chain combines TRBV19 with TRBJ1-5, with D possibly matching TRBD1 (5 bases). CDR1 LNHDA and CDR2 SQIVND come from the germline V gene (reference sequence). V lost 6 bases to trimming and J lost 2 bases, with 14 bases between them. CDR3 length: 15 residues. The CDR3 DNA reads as TGTGCCAGTAGAAGGGACCTCTGGGGCAATCAGCCCCAGCATTTT. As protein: CASRRDLWGNQPQHF.

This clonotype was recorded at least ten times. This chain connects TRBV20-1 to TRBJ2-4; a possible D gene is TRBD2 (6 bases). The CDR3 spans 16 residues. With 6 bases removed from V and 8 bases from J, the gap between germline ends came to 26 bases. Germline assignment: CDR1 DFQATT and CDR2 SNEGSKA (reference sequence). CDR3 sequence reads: CSALGVGGNQRDIQYF. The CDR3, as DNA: TGCAGTGCCCTAGGGGTGGGAGGCAACCAGAGGGACATTCAGTACTTC.